A few counts support the clone carrying this TCR beta chain. The data were taken from a study of T cell repertoires in cytomegalovirus infection. MiXCR, applied by TCRdb to the reads, yields one record per CDR3 protein. Here the sample spans 250,000 to 300,000 distinct CDR3 sequences, roughly 24% being singletons. Trimming cost V 0 bases and J 1 base, with 13 bases left between them. This CDR3 spans 16 amino acids. Germline V gene lookup returns CDR1 DFQATT and CDR2 SNEGSKA (reference sequence). The chain combines TRBV20-1 with TRBJ1-5, with D hard to call. This sequence originates from a human donor in good health (CMV status not recorded). Some clones in this sample may be carry-over from other donors' samples. The sample was PBMCs. The CDR3 DNA reads TGCAGTGCTAGAGATAGGAGGGCCCTAAGCAATCAGCCCCAGCATTTT. Amino acids: CSARDRRALSNQPQHF.